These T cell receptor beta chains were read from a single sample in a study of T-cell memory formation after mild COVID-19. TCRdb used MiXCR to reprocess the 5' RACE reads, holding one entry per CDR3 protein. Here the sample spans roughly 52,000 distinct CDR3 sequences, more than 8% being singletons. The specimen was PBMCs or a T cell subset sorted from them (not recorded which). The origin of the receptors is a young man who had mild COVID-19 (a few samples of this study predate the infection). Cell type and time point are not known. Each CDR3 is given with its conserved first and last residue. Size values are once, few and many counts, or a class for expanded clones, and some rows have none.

CDR3aa: CATRKGGGNIQYF; abundance: few; j_gene: TRBJ2-4; len: 13; v_gene: TRBV12-3/TRBV12-4
CDR3aa: CASSLRLDAQGRTQYF; abundance: -; j_gene: TRBJ2-5; len: 16; v_gene: TRBV7-6
CDR3aa: CASSPSPRFGQSSYEQYF; abundance: many; j_gene: TRBJ2-7; len: 18; v_gene: TRBV5-1
CDR3aa: CASSLLSAGSYNEQFF; abundance: -; j_gene: TRBJ2-1; len: 16; v_gene: TRBV5-1
CDR3aa: CASSLEATGVRTGELFF; abundance: -; j_gene: TRBJ2-2; len: 17; v_gene: TRBV5-1
CDR3aa: CASSLGRNEQFF; abundance: many; j_gene: TRBJ2-1; len: 12; v_gene: TRBV5-1
CDR3aa: CASSLGAVKETQYF; abundance: few; j_gene: TRBJ2-5; len: 14; v_gene: TRBV7-2
CDR3aa: CASNLQGFTDTQYF; abundance: -; j_gene: TRBJ2-3; len: 14; v_gene: TRBV7-2
CDR3aa: CASSLGRIGVEQYF; abundance: few; j_gene: TRBJ2-7; len: 14; v_gene: TRBV9
CDR3aa: CASSFGDTYTGELFF; abundance: -; j_gene: TRBJ2-2; len: 15; v_gene: TRBV7-6
CDR3aa: CASSPGLAASTDTQYF; abundance: few; j_gene: TRBJ2-3; len: 16; v_gene: TRBV5-1
CDR3aa: CASSPPGALGDTQYF; abundance: many; j_gene: TRBJ2-3; len: 15; v_gene: TRBV6-5
CDR3aa: CASSQYTSGAETQYF; abundance: few; j_gene: TRBJ2-5; len: 15; v_gene: TRBV3-1
CDR3aa: CASSDNTGLYGYTF; abundance: few; j_gene: TRBJ1-2; len: 14; v_gene: TRBV4-3
CDR3aa: CASTGASGGTQETQYF; abundance: -; j_gene: TRBJ2-5; len: 16; v_gene: TRBV12-3/TRBV12-4
CDR3aa: CASSRDRETEAFF; abundance: few; j_gene: TRBJ1-1; len: 13; v_gene: TRBV7-2
CDR3aa: CASSRGGVGQPQHF; abundance: -; j_gene: TRBJ1-5; len: 14; v_gene: TRBV4-3
CDR3aa: CASSYSATGGVYEQYF; abundance: -; j_gene: TRBJ2-7; len: 16; v_gene: TRBV6-5
CDR3aa: CASSNTYDPNTGELFF; abundance: many; j_gene: TRBJ2-2; len: 16; v_gene: TRBV6-5
CDR3aa: CASSLQYSSGANVLTF; abundance: medium-sized; j_gene: TRBJ2-6; len: 16; v_gene: TRBV7-2
CDR3aa: CASRQTGASEKLFF; abundance: -; j_gene: TRBJ1-4; len: 14; v_gene: TRBV6-6
CDR3aa: CAISIAVGSGTQYF; abundance: few; j_gene: TRBJ2-3; len: 14; v_gene: TRBV10-3
CDR3aa: CASSLGGNTGELFF; abundance: -; j_gene: TRBJ2-2; len: 14; v_gene: TRBV28
CDR3aa: CASSPRSRASDEKLFF; abundance: -; j_gene: TRBJ1-4; len: 16; v_gene: TRBV7-9
CDR3aa: CASSRNPGGPTDTQYF; abundance: many; j_gene: TRBJ2-3; len: 16; v_gene: TRBV4-2
CDR3aa: CASSFAGTRGDTQYF; abundance: few; j_gene: TRBJ2-3; len: 15; v_gene: TRBV11-2
CDR3aa: CASGRLGAFF; abundance: -; j_gene: TRBJ1-1; len: 10; v_gene: TRBV7-2
CDR3aa: CSGQGLGETQYF; abundance: few; j_gene: TRBJ2-5; len: 12; v_gene: TRBV29-1
CDR3aa: CASSLTAAETQYF; abundance: many; j_gene: TRBJ2-5; len: 13; v_gene: TRBV7-8
CDR3aa: CSVGGGGNQETQYF; abundance: -; j_gene: TRBJ2-5; len: 14; v_gene: TRBV29-1
CDR3aa: CATSRGPQDNEQFF; abundance: -; j_gene: TRBJ2-1; len: 14; v_gene: TRBV15
CDR3aa: CSASGPGNQPQHF; abundance: -; j_gene: TRBJ1-5; len: 13; v_gene: TRBV29-1
CDR3aa: CASSQVRVRDTDTQYF; abundance: few; j_gene: TRBJ2-3; len: 16; v_gene: TRBV7-8
CDR3aa: CASSPGRHSAMNTEAFF; abundance: many; j_gene: TRBJ1-1; len: 17; v_gene: TRBV5-1
CDR3aa: CSARDLTGELFF; abundance: -; j_gene: TRBJ2-2; len: 12; v_gene: TRBV20-1